A single sample gave rise to the 20 T cell receptor beta chains below, sequenced in a study of patients and donors after allogeneic stem cell transplantation. TCRdb reprocessed the RT-PCR reads via MiXCR and lists one record per CDR3 protein. The repertoire holds about 57,000 distinct CDR3 sequences, with 10% to 15% as singletons. The sequenced sample was blood, either unsorted or a sorted T cell fraction (not recorded which). Receptors originate from a human donor who was either an allogeneic HSCT recipient or a stem cell or donor lymphocyte infusion donor (not recorded which). It is not recorded whose cells these are; they may come from a transplant donor.

The J gene is TRBJ1-5, the V gene TRBV7-9; D is unclear. V was pared by 5 bases and J by 4 bases, with 15 bases between. CDR3 length: 15 amino acids. In germline, CDR1 is SEHNR, CDR2 FQNEAQ (reference sequence). DNA of the CDR3: TGTGCCAGCAGCCCCAAAGGGTTAGAGAATCAGCCCCAGCATTTT. It codes for CASSPKGLENQPQHF.

There are a few counts of this clonotype. The chain combines TRBV9 with TRBJ2-1, with D unresolved. V was cut by 5 bases and J by 9 bases, with 12 bases left in between. The germline CDR1 and CDR2 sequences are SGDLS and YYNGEE. This CDR3 contains 12 residues. The CDR3 loop reads CASREQNGEQFF. The CDR3 DNA reads TGTGCCAGCAGAGAACAAAATGGTGAGCAGTTCTTC.

This clonotype was seen more than once but under ten times. The rearrangement uses TRBV12-3 or TRBV12-4 and TRBJ2-2, with 9 bases fitting TRBD2. Trimming took 3 bases from V and 0 from J; bases not matched to a gene: 5. The CDR3 consists of 17 residues. This chain's CDR3 is CASSFEREAANTGELFF. In DNA form, the CDR3 reads TGTGCCAGCAGTTTTGAGCGGGAGGCCGCGAACACCGGGGAGCTGTTTTTT.

Regarding this clonotype: A much larger clone lies a single base off, so this may be a read error. This chain's CDR3 is CASSLSGYEQYF. The CDR3 DNA follows: TGTGCCAGCAGTTTGTCAGGGTACGAGCAGTACTTC. This rearrangement joins TRBV12-3 or TRBV12-4 to TRBJ2-7; a weak D match, TRBD1 (5 bases). CDR3 size: 12 residues. The ends were cut back, 3 bases at V and 4 bases at J, with 7 bases in the middle.

This clonotype was counted between two and nine times. This chain uses TRBV20-1 with TRBJ2-3, with D possibly matching TRBD2 (5 bases). This CDR3 is 14 amino acids long. Trimming removed 2 bases at V and 2 bases at J, with 11 bases between. Per the germline V gene, CDR1 is DFQATT and CDR2 is SNEGSKA (reference sequence). This CDR3 is CSARWELDTDTQYF. The DNA for the CDR3 is TGCAGTGCTAGATGGGAGTTAGACACAGATACGCAGTATTTT.

The chain is built from TRBV2 and TRBJ2-7; D is possibly TRBD2 (6 bases). V gave up 0 bases and J gave up 11 bases, with 8 bases separating them. The germline CDR1 and CDR2 sequences are SNHLY and FYNNEI. This CDR3 is 11 amino acids long. In DNA form, the CDR3 reads TGTGCCAGCAGTGAAGCCCGACTAGAGTACTTC. It yields the protein CASSEARLEYF.

This clonotype was observed a handful of times. The chain couples TRBV18 to TRBJ1-1, with D uncertain. V shed 5 bases and J shed 3 bases, with 16 bases lying between them. CDR3 length: 15 amino acids. Germline CDR1 reads KGHSH; CDR2 reads LQKENI. This chain's CDR3 is CASSLSSGLDTEAFF. CDR3 DNA sequence: TGTGCCAGCTCATTAAGTTCGGGTCTGGACACTGAAGCTTTCTTT. The complete variable domain, with remaining parts taken from reference TRBV18 and TRBJ1-1, reads NAGVMQNPRHLVRRRGQEARLRCSPMKGHSHVYWYRQLPEEGLKFMVYLQKENIIDESGMPKERFSAEFPKEGPSILRIQQVVRGDSAAYFCASSLSSGLDTEAFFGQGTRLTVV.

The table lists this clonotype with many counts. The rearrangement links TRBV20-1 to TRBJ1-5; 9 bases match TRBD1. The CDR3 loop spans 19 amino acids. Germline V lookup: CDR1 DFQATT, CDR2 SNEGSKA (reference sequence). V shed 1 base and J 3 bases; nucleotides not matched to a gene: 16. CDR3 loop: CSARVFGTGIINDNQPQHF. In nucleotides, the CDR3 is TGCAGTGCTAGAGTTTTTGGGACAGGGATTATCAACGACAATCAGCCCCAGCATTTT.

The chain links TRBV12-5 to TRBJ2-2, with D hard to call. Germline V gene sequence: CDR1 LGHNT, CDR2 FRNRAP. The CDR3 has 13 residues. With 1 base removed from V and 3 bases from J, the gap between germline ends came to 3 bases. The chain's CDR3 is CASGLAYTGELFF. The CDR3 DNA reads as TGTGCTAGTGGTTTGGCTTACACCGGGGAGCTGTTTTTT.

The J gene is TRBJ2-1, the V gene TRBV27, with TRBD1 as a possible D gene (5 bases). V was cut by 5 bases and J by 8 bases, with 19 bases left in between. Germline V lookup: CDR1 MNHEY, CDR2 SMNVEV (reference sequence). This CDR3 comprises 15 residues. This CDR3 reads CASSLRQGFIHEQFF. The CDR3, as DNA: TGTGCCAGCAGTCTCCGGCAGGGTTTTATCCATGAGCAGTTCTTC.

The table lists this clonotype with a few counts. A junction end diverges from the germline sequence, so it may reflect a read error. The chain links TRBV7-7 to TRBJ2-7; TRBD1 agrees at 9 bases. Germline CDR1 is SSHAT and CDR2 is FNYEAQ (reference sequence). This CDR3 is 15 amino acids long. The CDR3 DNA sequence: TGTGCTAGCAGCTTATCCGGGACAGGGACCGACGAGCAGTACTTC. It specifies CASSLSGTGTDEQYF.

This clonotype was recorded a few times. The rearrangement links TRBV6-6 to TRBJ2-1; the match to TRBD2 covers 10 bases. V shed 6 bases, J shed 5 bases, and the junction held 4 bases outside the gene matches. Germline V lookup: CDR1 MNHNY, CDR2 SVGAGI (reference sequence). This CDR3 is 14 amino acids long. CDR3 bases: TGTGCCAGCAGCAGCGGGAGGGCCAACAATGAGCAGTTCTTC. Translation: CASSSGRANNEQFF.

The rearrangement links TRBV2 to TRBJ2-1; D is unclear. The length of the CDR3 is 15 residues. V was trimmed by 0 bases and J by 3 bases, leaving 9 bases between them. Germline V gene sequence: CDR1 SNHLY, CDR2 FYNNEI. CDR3 sequence: CASSEAVGVYNEQFF. CDR3 DNA: TGTGCCAGCAGTGAAGCGGTTGGCGTCTACAATGAGCAGTTCTTC. The whole variable domain, filled in from reference TRBV2 and TRBJ2-1, reads EPEVTQTPSHQVTQMGQEVILRCVPISNHLYFYWYRQILGQKVEFLVSFYNNEISEKSEIFDDQFSVERPDGSNFTLKIRSTKLEDSAMYFCASSEAVGVYNEQFFGPGTRLTVL.

The chain has TRBV11-2 and TRBJ2-5; no clear D. Germline V lookup: CDR1 SGHAT, CDR2 FQNNGV. The V and J ends lost 2 bases and 2 bases respectively, with 9 bases between them. The CDR3 length is 14 residues. The CDR3 region is CASSLHDGQETQYF. The CDR3 DNA is TGTGCCAGCAGCTTACATGACGGGCAAGAGACCCAGTACTTC.

The V and J genes are TRBV19 and TRBJ1-5, with D possibly matching TRBD1 (5 bases). The CDR3 has 14 amino acids. V lost 8 bases to trimming and J lost 9 bases, with 20 bases between them. Germline-derived CDR1 and CDR2 are LNHDA and SQIVND (reference sequence). CDR3 sequence reads: CASAAGTEFGPQHF. The CDR3 bases are TGTGCCAGTGCAGCGGGGACGGAGTTCGGGCCCCAGCATTTT.

This clonotype was seen a few times. The rearrangement links TRBV7-9 to TRBJ2-1; D possibly corresponds to TRBD1 (6 bases). CDR1 is SEHNR, CDR2 FQNEAQ, per germline (reference sequence). With 4 bases removed from V and 0 bases from J, the gap between germline ends came to 16 bases. This CDR3 has 17 amino acids. The CDR3 loop reads CASSSLGSDSSYNEQFF. The CDR3 bases are TGTGCCAGCAGCTCCCTAGGGTCGGACAGCTCCTACAATGAGCAGTTCTTC. Supplemented by reference TRBV7-9 and TRBJ2-1, the full variable domain reads DTGVSQNPRHKITKRGQNVTFRCDPISEHNRLYWYRQTLGQGPEFLTYFQNEAQLEKSRLLSDRFSAERPKGSFSTLEIQRTEQGDSAMYLCASSSLGSDSSYNEQFFGPGTRLTVL.

This sequence joins TRBV19 and TRBJ2-1, with 12 bases lining up with TRBD1. Looked up from germline, CDR1 is LNHDA and CDR2 is SQIVND (reference sequence). J gave up 8 bases and V 7 bases, and 9 bases lay outside the gene matches. CDR3 size: 15 residues. CDR3 sequence (DNA): TGTGCCAGTACCCAGGGACAGGGGGCTTACGATGAGCAGTTCTTC. It codes for CASTQGQGAYDEQFF.

In DNA, the CDR3 is TGTGCCAGCAGCTACCCGGGGACAGGGAACGAGCAGTACTTC. Amino acids: CASSYPGTGNEQYF. This chain joins TRBV5-6 and TRBJ2-7; the match to TRBD1 covers 9 bases. V gave up 3 bases and J gave up 5 bases; unmatched junction bases: 6. CDR3 length equals 14 residues. CDR1 SGHDT and CDR2 YYEEEE come from the germline V gene. The full variable domain, with the rest looked up from reference TRBV5-6 and TRBJ2-7, is DAGVTQSPTHLIKTRGQQVTLRCSPKSGHDTVSWYQQALGQGPQFIFQYYEEEERQRGNFPDRFSGHQFPNYSSELNVNALLLGDSALYLCASSYPGTGNEQYFGPGTRLTVT.

At least ten counts were recorded for this clonotype. The CDR3 sequence: CSARSADTPVHTQYF. CDR3 nucleotide sequence: TGCAGTGCTAGATCAGCCGACACCCCAGTACATACGCAGTATTTT. This chain connects TRBV20-1 to TRBJ2-3, with unresolved D. Trimming removed 2 bases at V and 7 bases at J, with 19 bases between. The CDR3 sequence is 15 residues long. CDR1 and CDR2 from the germline V gene are DFQATT and SNEGSKA (reference sequence).

This clonotype was detected many times. This chain uses TRBV14 with TRBJ1-2, with D maybe TRBD1 (6 bases). Between the trimmed V and J ends, which lost 2 bases and 2 bases, there was a span of 24 bases. The CDR3 consists of 19 residues. CDR1 and CDR2 (germline): SGHDN, FVKESK. The CDR3 loop reads CASSQNRRSLQGPNYGYTF. The CDR3 DNA reads as TGTGCCAGCAGCCAAAACCGACGATCCCTACAGGGACCGAACTATGGCTACACCTTC.